These T cell receptor beta chains were read from a single sample in a study of early T cells in non-severe SARS-CoV-2 infection. TCRdb recomputed calls from the 5' RACE reads with MiXCR, one row per CDR3 protein. This repertoire shows approximately 60,000 distinct CDR3 sequences, around 12% found once; its top ten account for about 3%. Sequencing was carried out using whole blood. The receptors here all came from an adult who was a healthcare worker with PCR-confirmed SARS-CoV-2 infection or an uninfected control (not recorded which). Both conserved end residues are part of each CDR3. Each record gives: D gene, clone size, J gene, V gene, CDR3 protein, CDR3 DNA. A D gene is named only where the DNA matches it firmly. A clone size is listed for some rows: how often the clone was seen (once, few, many), or a class if it is expanded.

d_gene: -
abundance: -
j_gene: TRBJ2-2
v_gene: TRBV2
CDR3aa: CASLGNWNTGELFF
CDR3nt: TGTGCCAGCTTGGGTAACTGGAACACCGGGGAGCTGTTTTTT

d_gene: TRBD2
abundance: many
j_gene: TRBJ2-1
v_gene: TRBV29-1
CDR3aa: CSTTLGLAGGIEQFF
CDR3nt: TGCAGTACCACCTTGGGACTAGCGGGAGGGATTGAGCAGTTCTTC

d_gene: -
abundance: many
j_gene: TRBJ2-5
v_gene: TRBV5-1
CDR3aa: CASSLGSTGTQETQYF
CDR3nt: TGCGCCAGCTCCCTAGGCTCGACAGGGACTCAAGAGACCCAGTACTTC

d_gene: -
abundance: few
j_gene: TRBJ1-2
v_gene: TRBV5-6
CDR3aa: CASRADRQDGYTF
CDR3nt: TGTGCCAGCAGGGCCGACAGGCAGGATGGCTACACCTTC

d_gene: TRBD2
abundance: few
j_gene: TRBJ2-1
v_gene: TRBV27
CDR3aa: CASSLRGGRSYNEQFF
CDR3nt: TGTGCCAGCAGTTTGCGGGGGGGCCGCTCCTACAATGAGCAGTTCTTC

d_gene: TRBD1
abundance: many
j_gene: TRBJ1-2
v_gene: TRBV6-5
CDR3aa: CASSSYNPGQGQRTGYTF
CDR3nt: TGTGCCAGCAGTTCCTACAACCCGGGACAGGGGCAACGTACTGGCTACACCTTC

d_gene: TRBD1
abundance: many
j_gene: TRBJ2-5
v_gene: TRBV11-2
CDR3aa: CASSPDRGWDWTTQYF
CDR3nt: TGTGCCAGCAGCCCGGACAGGGGGTGGGATTGGACGACCCAGTACTTC

d_gene: TRBD2
abundance: few
j_gene: TRBJ2-1
v_gene: TRBV5-6
CDR3aa: CASSLWGLAQGQFF
CDR3nt: TGTGCCAGCAGCTTGTGGGGACTAGCCCAGGGGCAGTTCTTC

d_gene: TRBD1
abundance: -
j_gene: TRBJ2-5
v_gene: TRBV4-1
CDR3aa: CASSPSGDRGYETQYF
CDR3nt: TGCGCCAGCAGCCCCTCCGGAGACAGGGGATACGAGACCCAGTACTTC

d_gene: -
abundance: -
j_gene: TRBJ2-1
v_gene: TRBV11-2
CDR3aa: CASSFARGAPNEQFF
CDR3nt: TGTGCCAGCAGCTTCGCTCGCGGGGCCCCGAATGAGCAGTTCTTC

d_gene: -
abundance: -
j_gene: TRBJ2-7
v_gene: TRBV23-1
CDR3aa: CASSQSAAYCHEQYF
CDR3nt: TGCGCCAGCAGTCAATCGGCGGCCTATTGCCACGAGCAGTACTTC

d_gene: -
abundance: many
j_gene: TRBJ1-1
v_gene: TRBV6-2/TRBV6-3
CDR3aa: CASSSVGKTLNTEAFF
CDR3nt: TGTGCCAGCAGTTCTGTCGGAAAGACTCTGAACACTGAAGCTTTCTTT

d_gene: TRBD2
abundance: many
j_gene: TRBJ2-1
v_gene: TRBV12-3/TRBV12-4
CDR3aa: CASTLGRGSHTYNEQFF
CDR3nt: TGTGCCAGCACCCTCGGGAGGGGCAGCCACACCTACAATGAGCAGTTCTTC

d_gene: -
abundance: -
j_gene: TRBJ1-4
v_gene: TRBV2
CDR3aa: CASSEPTGTNEKLFF
CDR3nt: TGTGCCAGCAGTGAACCAACAGGGACTAATGAAAAACTGTTTTTT

d_gene: TRBD1
abundance: few
j_gene: TRBJ1-6
v_gene: TRBV12-3/TRBV12-4
CDR3aa: CASTPPGQNNSPLHF
CDR3nt: TGTGCCAGCACCCCTCCGGGACAGAATAATTCACCCCTCCACTTT

d_gene: -
abundance: many
j_gene: TRBJ2-5
v_gene: TRBV4-2
CDR3aa: CASSPSGTDQETQYF
CDR3nt: TGTGCCAGCAGCCCCAGCGGGACAGACCAAGAGACCCAGTACTTC

d_gene: TRBD2
abundance: many
j_gene: TRBJ2-1
v_gene: TRBV5-1
CDR3aa: CASSQPGTSGSSYNEQFF
CDR3nt: TGCGCCAGCAGCCAACCCGGGACTAGCGGGAGCTCCTACAATGAGCAGTTCTTC

d_gene: -
abundance: -
j_gene: TRBJ2-7
v_gene: TRBV28
CDR3aa: CASSGTGSSYEQYF
CDR3nt: TGTGCCAGCAGTGGTACAGGTAGCTCCTACGAGCAGTACTTC

d_gene: -
abundance: many
j_gene: TRBJ2-7
v_gene: TRBV5-6
CDR3aa: CASSLGTNSYEQYF
CDR3nt: TGTGCCAGCAGCTTGGGGACAAACTCCTACGAGCAGTACTTC

d_gene: -
abundance: few
j_gene: TRBJ2-7
v_gene: TRBV11-2
CDR3aa: CASSRGAVWQYF
CDR3nt: TGTGCCAGCAGCAGAGGGGCAGTCTGGCAGTACTTC

d_gene: -
abundance: many
j_gene: TRBJ1-1
v_gene: TRBV15
CDR3aa: CATSALVPGSGEAFF
CDR3nt: TGTGCCACCAGCGCCCTTGTCCCTGGTTCGGGTGAAGCTTTCTTT

d_gene: -
abundance: many
j_gene: TRBJ1-2
v_gene: TRBV15
CDR3aa: CATSREGRGYYTF
CDR3nt: TGTGCCACCAGCAGAGAGGGGAGGGGATACTACACCTTC